Below, one TCR beta chain is given with its context. These data are taken from a study of blood T cell repertoires in COVID-19. In the study overall: Samples taken during acute and convalescent COVID-19 were collected in the United States, Italy and Spain. PBMCs, B-cell-depleted T cells, or T cells were the source of the cDNA or gDNA that made up the material.

Looked up from germline, CDR1 is SGDLS and CDR2 is YYNGEE. The trim removed 3 bases at V and 5 bases at J, leaving 5 bases unmatched. This CDR3 comprises 13 residues. The authors' processing: Reference gene primer amplification in the assay estimated nucleated cell counts. The data were produced by immunoSEQ multiplex PCR, yet TCRdb's version contains in-frame clones alone and is incomplete. V and J calls and clone size follow that table, whereas D and trimming were derived from the DNA. Of tens of thousands of clones listed, about 85% are singletons. The origin of this receptor is an elderly man with acute or convalescent COVID-19. This sequence joins TRBV9 and TRBJ2-7; 7 bases line up with TRBD1. The sample taken for sequencing was peripheral blood. The CDR3 sequence is CASSATGMDEQYF. CDR3 DNA sequence: TGTGCCAGCAGCGCGACAGGGATGGACGAGCAGTACTTC.